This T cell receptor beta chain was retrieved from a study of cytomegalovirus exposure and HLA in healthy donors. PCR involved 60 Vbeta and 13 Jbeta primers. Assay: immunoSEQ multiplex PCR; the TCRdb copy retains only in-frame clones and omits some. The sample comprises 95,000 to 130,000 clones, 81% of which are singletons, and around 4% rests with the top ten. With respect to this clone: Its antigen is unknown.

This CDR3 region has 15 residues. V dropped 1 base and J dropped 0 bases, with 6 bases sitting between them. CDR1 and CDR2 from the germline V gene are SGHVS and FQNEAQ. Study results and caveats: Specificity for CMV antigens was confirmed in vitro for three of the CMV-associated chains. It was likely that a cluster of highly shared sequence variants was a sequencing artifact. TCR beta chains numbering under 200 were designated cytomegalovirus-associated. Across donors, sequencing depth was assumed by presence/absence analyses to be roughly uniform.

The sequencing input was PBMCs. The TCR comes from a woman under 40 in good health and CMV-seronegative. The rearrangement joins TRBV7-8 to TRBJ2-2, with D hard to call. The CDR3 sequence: CASSLVRSNTGELFF. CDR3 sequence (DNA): TGTGCCAGCAGCTTAGTTCGGTCGAACACCGGGGAGCTGTTTTTT.